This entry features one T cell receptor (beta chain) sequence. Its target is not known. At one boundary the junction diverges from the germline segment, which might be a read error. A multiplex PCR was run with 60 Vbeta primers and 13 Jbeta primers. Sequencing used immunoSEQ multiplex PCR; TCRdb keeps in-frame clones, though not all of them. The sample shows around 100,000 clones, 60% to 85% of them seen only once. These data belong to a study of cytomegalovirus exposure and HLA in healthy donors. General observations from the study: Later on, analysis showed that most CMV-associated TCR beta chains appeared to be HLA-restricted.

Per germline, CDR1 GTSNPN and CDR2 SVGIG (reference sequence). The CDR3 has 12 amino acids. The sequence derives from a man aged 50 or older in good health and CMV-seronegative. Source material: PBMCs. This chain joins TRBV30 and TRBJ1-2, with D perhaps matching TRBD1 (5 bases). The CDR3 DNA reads TGTGCCTGGGGGCGGGGACCGAATGGCTACACCTTT. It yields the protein CAWGRGPNGYTF.